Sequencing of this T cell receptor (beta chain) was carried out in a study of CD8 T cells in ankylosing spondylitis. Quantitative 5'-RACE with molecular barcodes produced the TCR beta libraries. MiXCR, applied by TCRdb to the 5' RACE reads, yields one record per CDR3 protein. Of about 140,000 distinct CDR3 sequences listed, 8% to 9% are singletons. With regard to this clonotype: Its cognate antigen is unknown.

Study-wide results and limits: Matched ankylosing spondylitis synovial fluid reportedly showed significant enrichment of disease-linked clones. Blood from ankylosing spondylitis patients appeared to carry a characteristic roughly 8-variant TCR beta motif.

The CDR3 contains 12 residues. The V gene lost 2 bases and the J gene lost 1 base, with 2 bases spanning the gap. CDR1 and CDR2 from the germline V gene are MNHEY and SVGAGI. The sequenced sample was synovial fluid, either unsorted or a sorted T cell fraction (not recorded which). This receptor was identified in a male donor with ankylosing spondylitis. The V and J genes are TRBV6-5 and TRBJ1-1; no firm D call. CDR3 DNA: TGTGCCAGCAGTTACAGGAACACTGAAGCTTTCTTT. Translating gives CASSYRNTEAFF.